The present T cell receptor beta chain was sequenced within a study of T cells after yellow fever vaccination. Study-wide background: In the case of low-cell-number fractions, SMART-Seq v4 Ultra Low Input was used for preparation. Study-level points and caveats: Bulk-population clonotypes that are abundant could appear as contaminants in FACS-sorted repertoires. Post-booster repertoires contained most primary-vaccination clones again (about 95% CD4, 88% CD8).

This clonotype has more than one count but fewer than ten. Its antigen remains unidentified. Trimming cost V 5 bases and J 10 bases, with 17 bases left between them. Germline V gene sequence: CDR1 SGHTA, CDR2 FQGTGA. CDR3 length: 13 amino acids. TCRdb passed the 5' RACE reads through MiXCR, listing each CDR3 protein once. Of about 210,000 distinct CDR3 sequences listed, 6.7% are singletons. The sequence was obtained from a man aged 30-40 years who received the YFV17D yellow fever vaccine. This chain connects TRBV7-3 to TRBJ2-5; D may be TRBD2 (6 bases). Sequenced material: CD4+ T cells sorted from PBMCs, taken on the day of the yellow fever booster vaccination. CDR3 nucleotides: TGTGCCAGCAGCCCACGGGACTCTCATCACCAGTACTTC. This encodes CASSPRDSHHQYF. Full variable domain (outside the CDR3, taken from reference TRBV7-3 and TRBJ2-5): GAGVSQTPSNKVTEKGKYVELRCDPISGHTALYWYRQSLGQGPEFLIYFQGTGAADDSGLPNDRFFAVRPEGSVSTLKIQRTERGDSAVYLCASSPRDSHHQYFGPGTRLLVL.